Each of the 25 T cell receptor beta chains below was sequenced from the same sample in a study of cytomegalovirus exposure and HLA in healthy donors (dated by TCRdb to 2016 to 2017). The protocol used for the library was the immunoSEQ multiplex PCR assay. For the multiplex PCR, a mixture combining 60 forward primers for TCR Vbeta segments and 13 reverse primers for TCR Jbeta segments was used. TCRdb obtained this table from immuneACCESS and retained in-frame rearrangements with V and J assigned. These tables miss some clones; where compared with another copy, unresolved V genes account for less than half of the shortfall, and the remainder is unexplained. This sample holds roughly 190,000 clones; around 86% were observed only once. 1.3% of the sample rests with the top ten. The sequencing sample was made of PBMCs. The receptors derive from a man younger than 45 in good health and CMV-seronegative.

The chain carries TRBV10-3 and TRBJ2-7; 10 bases are shared with TRBD2. Trimming removed 10 bases from V and 6 bases from J; junction bases left unmatched: 15. The CDR3 extends over 15 amino acids. CDR1 ENHRY and CDR2 SYGVKD come from the germline V gene. The CDR3 DNA reads as TGTGCCACCGGAGGGGGGGCTAGCGGGAGTCCCGAGCAGTACTTC. This codes for CATGGGASGSPEQYF.

The chain recombines TRBV18 with TRBJ1-1, with TRBD1 matching 7 bases. The CDR3 runs 14 residues. Germline V CDR1 and CDR2: KGHSH, LQKENI. After removal of 4 bases from V and 0 bases from J, the junction contained 2 bases not matched to a gene. CDR3 in amino acids: CASSLGQMNTEAFF. The CDR3 DNA reads TGTGCCAGCTCACTGGGACAGATGAACACTGAAGCTTTCTTT.

Worth noting for this clone: One junction end does not reproduce the germline sequence, and a read error may be involved. The chain recombines TRBV6-6 with TRBJ2-1, with 11 positions matching TRBD2. The length of the CDR3 is 16 residues. From germline, CDR1 is MNHNY and CDR2 SVGAGI (reference sequence). This chain's CDR3 is CATSYFVAGGPSEQFF. CDR3 sequence (DNA): TGTGCCACCAGTTACTTTGTAGCGGGAGGGCCCAGTGAGCAGTTCTTC.

This clone has a single count. The chain joins TRBV6-1 to TRBJ1-5; tentative D call: TRBD1 (6 bases). The V gene's germline CDR1 is MNHNS and CDR2 SASEGT. V lost 8 bases and J 0 bases, leaving 11 bases between the germline ends. This CDR3 contains 14 residues. The CDR3 loop reads CASWGRSSNQPQHF. As DNA, the CDR3 is TGTGCCAGCTGGGGGCGATCTAGCAATCAGCCCCAGCATTTT.

The genes are TRBV5-1 and TRBJ2-1, with TRBD2 matching 7 bases. Germline values: CDR1 SGHRS, CDR2 YFSETQ. J gave up 9 bases and V 3 bases, and 3 bases lay outside the gene matches. This CDR3 has 12 residues. The CDR3 here is CASSWDYREQFF. CDR3 DNA sequence: TGCGCCAGCAGCTGGGACTACCGTGAGCAGTTCTTC.

V and J are TRBV9 and TRBJ1-3; D gene ambiguous. The ends were cut back, 0 bases at V and 3 bases at J, with 19 bases in the middle. This CDR3 contains 18 residues. Germline loops: CDR1 SGDLS, CDR2 YYNGEE. CDR3 protein: CASSVEDGFWRFGNTIYF. As DNA, the CDR3 is TGTGCCAGCAGCGTAGAGGACGGTTTTTGGAGGTTTGGAAACACCATATATTTT.

The J gene is TRBJ1-2, the V gene TRBV20-1; 7 nucleotides agree with TRBD1. This CDR3 region has 11 residues. CDR1 DFQATT and CDR2 SNEGSKA come from the germline V gene (reference sequence). For the CDR3, the DNA is TGCAGCGTAACAGGGGATGCCGGCTACACCTTC. Translation gives CSVTGDAGYTF.

The chain joins TRBV4-1 to TRBJ2-5; TRBD2 might be the D (5 bases). Trimming pared 4 bases from V and 2 bases from J, leaving 11 bases between. CDR1 and CDR2 (germline): MGHRA, YSYEKL. CDR3 size: 14 residues. As DNA, the CDR3 is TGCGCCAGCAGCCCTATGGGGAGTCAAGAGACCCAGTACTTC. Encoded protein: CASSPMGSQETQYF.

V gene TRBV5-1 combines with J gene TRBJ1-1; no firm D call. Germline-derived CDR1 and CDR2 are SGHRS and YFSETQ. Trimming left V 6 bases short and J 4 bases short, with 13 bases between. The CDR3 consists of 13 residues. CDR3 nucleotide sequence: TGCGCCAGCAAAGACACCGAGGGCACTGAAGCTTTCTTT. This sequence encodes CASKDTEGTEAFF.

This chain joins TRBV6-5 and TRBJ1-2, with no clear D. The CDR3 runs to 13 residues. From germline, CDR1 is MNHEY and CDR2 SVGAGI. V was pared by 5 bases and J by 8 bases, with 15 bases between. CDR3 loop: CASSTNSVIGYTF. Written as DNA, the CDR3 is TGTGCCAGCAGTACTAACTCAGTTATCGGCTACACCTTC.

This clone has more than one count but fewer than ten. This rearrangement joins TRBV5-1 to TRBJ1-3, with 7 bases fitting TRBD1. CDR3 length equals 16 residues. Germline CDR1 is SGHRS and CDR2 is YFSETQ. J lost 1 base, V lost 3 bases, and 7 bases had no gene match. The CDR3 spells CASSSYIQGSGNTIYF. The CDR3 DNA sequence: TGCGCCAGCAGCTCCTATATACAGGGGTCTGGAAACACCATATATTTT.

Of note for this clone: A junction end diverges from the germline sequence, so it may reflect a read error. The V and J genes are TRBV28 and TRBJ2-1; 10 bases agree with TRBD2. The CDR3 has 12 amino acids. Per the germline V gene, CDR1 is MDHEN and CDR2 is SYDVKM. The CDR3 is CASSAVAGGPVF. The DNA for the CDR3 is TGTGCCAGCAGTGCCGTAGCGGGGGGCCCGGTCTTC.

This clone was seen a handful of times. This chain uses TRBV4-2 with TRBJ2-6; no reliable D call. V lost 4 bases to trimming and J lost 0 bases, with 10 bases between them. The germline CDR1 and CDR2 sequences are LGHNA and YNFKEQ. CDR3 length: 16 residues. The CDR3: CASSRRFISGANVLTF. Written as DNA, the CDR3 is TGTGCCAGCAGCCGCCGGTTTATCTCTGGGGCCAACGTCCTGACTTTC.

This sequence joins TRBV14 and TRBJ2-7; D ambiguous. The germline V gene has CDR1 SGHDN and CDR2 FVKESK. The CDR3 runs 15 residues. The V end lost 1 base, the J end lost 6 bases, and 16 bases lay between the germline ends. CDR3 protein: CASSQVSGYESEQYF. In nucleotides, the CDR3 is TGTGCCAGCAGCCAAGTTTCAGGTTACGAGAGCGAGCAGTACTTC.

The chain uses TRBV5-1 and TRBJ1-1, with D perhaps TRBD1 (5 bases). V dropped 5 bases and J dropped 12 bases, with 23 bases sitting between them. CDR3 length: 14 amino acids. Germline V gives CDR1 SGHRS, CDR2 YFSETQ. CDR3 region: CASSVDSTVSGSFF. The CDR3, as DNA: TGCGCCAGCAGTGTCGACAGCACCGTCTCCGGGTCTTTCTTT.

The rearrangement joins TRBV29-1 to TRBJ2-4, with no clear D. The CDR3 is 12 amino acids. Germline CDR1 is SQVTM and CDR2 is ANQGSEA. The V end lost 6 bases, the J end lost 1 base, and 7 bases lay between the germline ends. This CDR3 is CSVELAKNIQYF. Written as DNA, the CDR3 is TGCAGCGTCGAACTTGCCAAAAACATTCAGTACTTC.

The V and J genes are TRBV27 and TRBJ2-3, with D possibly TRBD2 on 7 matching bases. Germline CDR1 MNHEY, CDR2 SMNVEV (reference sequence). CDR3 size: 18 residues. V was cut by 6 bases and J by 4 bases, with 26 bases left in between. The CDR3 DNA reads TGTGCCAGCAGCGCCGGGTGGGGGGGGGCCGTCGAGCCAGATACGCAGTATTTT. It is translated as CASSAGWGGAVEPDTQYF.

The V call is TRBV5-1, the J call TRBJ2-3, with 9 positions matching TRBD1. After removal of 0 bases from V and 2 bases from J, the junction contained 4 bases not matched to a gene. In germline, CDR1 is SGHRS, CDR2 YFSETQ. The CDR3 is 16 residues long. CDR3: CASSLEGTGTTDTQYF. The CDR3 DNA sequence: TGCGCCAGCAGCTTGGAGGGGACAGGGACCACAGATACGCAGTATTTT. Using reference TRBV5-1 and TRBJ2-3 for the parts outside the CDR3, the full variable domain is KAGVTQTPRYLIKTRGQQVTLSCSPISGHRSVSWYQQTPGQGLQFLFEYFSETQRNKGNFPGRFSGRQFSNSRSEMNVSTLELGDSALYLCASSLEGTGTTDTQYFGPGTRLTVL.

The chain is built from TRBV6-5 and TRBJ1-1; no firm D call. This CDR3 region has 13 residues. Trimming pared 7 bases from V and 2 bases from J, leaving 11 bases between. CDR1 and CDR2 from the germline V gene are MNHEY and SVGAGI. The CDR3 nucleotides are TGTGCCAGCACCAGGACTTTCAACACTGAAGCTTTCTTT. This sequence encodes CASTRTFNTEAFF.

This clone was detected a few times. The chain combines TRBV7-9 with TRBJ1-5; 8 positions agree with TRBD1. Germline-derived CDR1 and CDR2 are SEHNR and FQNEAQ (reference sequence). J was trimmed by 1 base and V by 1 base; bases with no gene match: 6. The CDR3 has 17 residues. The CDR3 bases are TGTGCCAGCAGCTTAGAACCAGGGGGCATGAGCAATCAGCCCCAGCATTTT. Encoded protein: CASSLEPGGMSNQPQHF.

V and J are TRBV28 and TRBJ2-7, with 9 bases identical to TRBD1. Trimming took 5 bases from V and 3 from J; bases not matched to a gene: 11. The CDR3 runs to 16 residues. From germline, CDR1 is MDHEN and CDR2 SYDVKM. CDR3 protein: CASSLKQGAWFYEQYF. The CDR3 region has the DNA TGTGCCAGCAGTCTCAAACAGGGGGCATGGTTCTACGAGCAGTACTTC.

The chain joins TRBV25-1 to TRBJ2-1; 7 nucleotides agree with TRBD2. CDR1 is MGHDK, CDR2 SYGVNS, per germline. Trimming at V came to 1 base and at J to 7 bases, leaving 1 base not matched to a gene. The CDR3 has 13 amino acids. CDR3 protein: CASSELGLNEQFF. As DNA, the CDR3 is TGTGCCAGCAGTGAATTGGGACTAAATGAGCAGTTCTTC. The full variable domain, rest sourced from reference TRBV25-1 and TRBJ2-1, is EADIYQTPRYLVIGTGKKITLECSQTMGHDKMYWYQQDPGMELHLIHYSYGVNSTEKGDLSSESTVSRIRTEHFPLTLESARPSHTSQYLCASSELGLNEQFFGPGTRLTVL.

The genes are TRBV5-1 and TRBJ2-1; 8 bases fit TRBD1. Trimming at V came to 1 base and at J to 4 bases, leaving 4 bases not matched to a gene. From germline, CDR1 is SGHRS and CDR2 YFSETQ. The CDR3 totals 15 residues. CDR3 amino acids: CASSLTGGPYNEQFF. The CDR3 nucleotides read TGCGCCAGCAGCTTGACAGGGGGGCCTTACAATGAGCAGTTCTTC.

The count of this clone is one. This sequence joins TRBV18 and TRBJ1-1; possibly TRBD1 for D (5 bases). The CDR3 has 15 residues. Germline V gives CDR1 KGHSH, CDR2 LQKENI. V gave up 3 bases and J gave up 1 base, with 12 bases separating them. The CDR3 DNA is TGTGCCAGCTCACCGAGAGGACAAGGGAACACTGAAGCTTTCTTT. This sequence encodes CASSPRGQGNTEAFF.

The V and J genes are TRBV10-1 and TRBJ2-1, with TRBD1 as a possible D gene (5 bases). Germline CDR1 reads WNHNN; CDR2 reads SYGVQD (reference sequence). V was cut by 0 bases and J by 9 bases, with 9 bases left in between. The CDR3 has 13 residues. The CDR3 DNA follows: TGCGCCAGCAGTGAGTCCAGGGTCGGTGAGCAGTTCTTC. Its protein is CASSESRVGEQFF.